The source of this T cell receptor (beta chain) is a study of blood T cell repertoires in COVID-19. The wider study: Whether acute or convalescent, the COVID-19 samples came from the United States, Italy and Spain.

The CDR3 contains 16 residues. The germline V gene has CDR1 SGDLS and CDR2 YYNGEE. The germline V and J ends were trimmed by 3 bases and 0 bases, with 16 bases remaining between them. In the original workflow: Reference gene primer amplification in the assay estimated nucleated cell counts. Using immunoSEQ multiplex PCR, the repertoire was profiled, and TCRdb retains in-frame clones only, with some absent. Clone size and V and J calls were adopted from that table, with D and trimming inferred from the DNA. The table includes some 160,000 clones, 80% to 90% detected once. The age range of participants was 18 to 89 years, with residence in some 25 US areas.

The receptor's source is a woman between 45 and 65 years old who had recovered from COVID-19. The chain couples TRBV9 to TRBJ2-7, with D possibly being TRBD2 (6 bases). Sequenced sample: PBMCs or T cells enriched from blood (not recorded which). The CDR3 protein is CASSAQGGIASYEQYF. In DNA form, the CDR3 reads TGTGCCAGCAGCGCCCAGGGCGGGATCGCCTCCTACGAGCAGTACTTC.